Listed below are T cell receptor beta chains from one sample, sequenced in a study of T cells in Graves' hyperthyroidism and ophthalmopathy. TCRdb reprocessed the multiplex PCR reads with MiXCR, giving one entry per CDR3 protein. The sample holds a few hundred thousand distinct CDR3 sequences, 17% seen once. The specimen sequenced was blood. These receptors came from a woman aged 18-35 years with Graves' ophthalmopathy. CDR3s include the opening cysteine and the closing phenylalanine or tryptophan. A D gene is named only where the DNA matches it firmly. Clone size appears in some rows only: once, few, many, or a class for an expanded clone.

DNA: TGTGCCAGCACCGCGACAGGCCCTTCTGGGGATGAGCAGTTCTTC
CDR3: CASTATGPSGDEQFF
D: .
size: many
J: TRBJ2-1
V: TRBV28

DNA: TGCGCCAGCAGCCAAGGGAGCGGTCTCACTGAAGCTTTCTTT
CDR3: CASSQGSGLTEAFF
D: .
size: many
J: TRBJ1-1
V: TRBV4-1

DNA: TGTGCCAGCACACCGATGGGCCAGAACACCGGGGAGCTGTTTTTT
CDR3: CASTPMGQNTGELFF
D: .
size: .
J: TRBJ2-2
V: TRBV27

DNA: TGCAGTGCTGCGCCGGGGGACAGGAGCTCCTACAATGAGCAGTTCTTC
CDR3: CSAAPGDRSSYNEQFF
D: TRBD1
size: many
J: TRBJ2-1
V: TRBV20-1

DNA: TGCGCCAGCAGCCAAGTGGGGGGTACAGATACGCAGTATTTT
CDR3: CASSQVGGTDTQYF
D: .
size: many
J: TRBJ2-3
V: TRBV4-3

DNA: TGTGCCTGGAGCAGTAACTATGGCTACACCTTC
CDR3: CAWSSNYGYTF
D: .
size: many
J: TRBJ1-2
V: TRBV30

DNA: TGCAGCGTTGTCGACACGTTCGGGAGAACGGAGGAGCAGTTCTTC
CDR3: CSVVDTFGRTEEQFF
D: .
size: .
J: TRBJ2-1
V: TRBV29-1

DNA: TGTGCCAGCAGTTTAGGGAGAACCATATATGGCTACACCTTC
CDR3: CASSLGRTIYGYTF
D: .
size: .
J: TRBJ1-2
V: TRBV28

DNA: TGCGCCAGCAGCTTGAAAGTAGATGAGCAGTTCTTC
CDR3: CASSLKVDEQFF
D: .
size: .
J: TRBJ2-1
V: TRBV5-1

DNA: TGCAGTGCTTTCGGACTAGCGTACTCCTACGAGCAGTACTTC
CDR3: CSAFGLAYSYEQYF
D: TRBD2
size: many
J: TRBJ2-7
V: TRBV20-1

DNA: TGTGCCAGCAGTACTAGCGGGAGGGCCGGTTTGACTGGGACCCAGTACTTC
CDR3: CASSTSGRAGLTGTQYF
D: TRBD2
size: .
J: TRBJ2-5
V: TRBV28

DNA: TGTGCCAGCAGTGTTGGGGCAGGACAGGGACCTCAAGAGACCCAGTACTTC
CDR3: CASSVGAGQGPQETQYF
D: TRBD1
size: many
J: TRBJ2-5
V: TRBV6-1

DNA: TGTGCCAGCAGTTACGGAGGGGCCAAAAACATTCAGTACTTC
CDR3: CASSYGGAKNIQYF
D: .
size: many
J: TRBJ2-4
V: TRBV6-2/TRBV6-3

DNA: TGTGCCAGTAGCGGGACAGATCAGAACACTGAAGCTTTCTTT
CDR3: CASSGTDQNTEAFF
D: TRBD1
size: few
J: TRBJ1-1
V: TRBV19

DNA: TGTGCCAGCAGTTCCGGGACAGGGAACTATGGCTACACCTTC
CDR3: CASSSGTGNYGYTF
D: TRBD1
size: many
J: TRBJ1-2
V: TRBV28

DNA: TGTGCCAGCAGACCCTTAGCGGGTGAGACTAGCGGGAGGGCCCGCGGTTGGGATGAGCAGTTCTTC
CDR3: CASRPLAGETSGRARGWDEQFF
D: TRBD2
size: many
J: TRBJ2-1
V: TRBV28

DNA: TGTGCCAGCAGCGTATCGGCTAGCGGGGGCCAAGAGACCCAGTACTTC
CDR3: CASSVSASGGQETQYF
D: TRBD2
size: many
J: TRBJ2-5
V: TRBV9

DNA: TGCGCCAGCTCCTCAAGACAGGGGTTCTACGAGCAGTACTTC
CDR3: CASSSRQGFYEQYF
D: TRBD1
size: many
J: TRBJ2-7
V: TRBV4-1

DNA: TGTGCCAGCAGGCCCGGCAGGGTAGGCGAAAAACTGTTTTTT
CDR3: CASRPGRVGEKLFF
D: .
size: .
J: TRBJ1-4
V: TRBV7-6

DNA: TGTGCCAGCAGTTACTTGGGAGAGGTCACAGATACGCAGTATTTT
CDR3: CASSYLGEVTDTQYF
D: .
size: few
J: TRBJ2-3
V: TRBV6-6

DNA: TGCGCCAGCAGCTCGGGACAGGGGGTGAATGGCTACACCTTC
CDR3: CASSSGQGVNGYTF
D: TRBD1
size: .
J: TRBJ1-2
V: TRBV5-1

DNA: TGTGCCAGCAGCTTAGATAGGGGGGTCTTTAAGAGAAACACCATATATTTT
CDR3: CASSLDRGVFKRNTIYF
D: .
size: .
J: TRBJ1-3
V: TRBV11-2

DNA: TGCGCCAGCAGCTTGGGACCGCACGATACGCAGTATTTT
CDR3: CASSLGPHDTQYF
D: .
size: many
J: TRBJ2-3
V: TRBV5-1

DNA: TGTGCCAGCAGTTTAAAAGGGGTTTCCACCAACTATGGCTACACCTTC
CDR3: CASSLKGVSTNYGYTF
D: .
size: .
J: TRBJ1-2
V: TRBV27

DNA: TGTGCCAGCAGCGTAGAAGGGACTAGCGGAGATACGCAGTATTTT
CDR3: CASSVEGTSGDTQYF
D: TRBD2
size: few
J: TRBJ2-3
V: TRBV9

DNA: TGTGCCAGCAGTCCCCCTCGACAAATTAGCAATCAGCCCCAGCATTTT
CDR3: CASSPPRQISNQPQHF
D: .
size: many
J: TRBJ1-5
V: TRBV28

DNA: TGTGCCAGCAGTCAACAGGAGGGTTACAATGAGCAGTTCTTC
CDR3: CASSQQEGYNEQFF
D: .
size: many
J: TRBJ2-1
V: TRBV12-3/TRBV12-4

DNA: TGTGCCAGCAGTTACCCTAACAGGAACAGGGGAGAGACTGAAGCTTTCTTT
CDR3: CASSYPNRNRGETEAFF
D: TRBD1
size: many
J: TRBJ1-1
V: TRBV6-2/TRBV6-3

DNA: TGTGCCAGCACCACGGAAACCGGGACTAGCGGGGGGGCATGGCAGTTCTTC
CDR3: CASTTETGTSGGAWQFF
D: TRBD2
size: many
J: TRBJ2-1
V: TRBV2

DNA: TGCAGTGTCCCCCTGGGGGGCGTAATTCAGCCCCAGCATTTT
CDR3: CSVPLGGVIQPQHF
D: .
size: many
J: TRBJ1-5
V: TRBV20-1

DNA: TGTGCCAGCTCCAAATCAGTGGACACTGAAGCTTTCTTT
CDR3: CASSKSVDTEAFF
D: .
size: many
J: TRBJ1-1
V: TRBV18

DNA: TGTGCCAGCAGGGAAACAGCGATCAACACTGAAGCTTTCTTT
CDR3: CASRETAINTEAFF
D: .
size: many
J: TRBJ1-1
V: TRBV7-2

DNA: TGTGCCAGCAGTCCCGGGGATACAGGGAAGAATGAGCAGTTCTTC
CDR3: CASSPGDTGKNEQFF
D: .
size: .
J: TRBJ2-1
V: TRBV6-1

DNA: TGTGCCAGCAGCTCATACGACACAGATACGCAGTATTTT
CDR3: CASSSYDTDTQYF
D: .
size: .
J: TRBJ2-3
V: TRBV9

DNA: TGCGCCAGCAGCCAAGATCACGGGGGAACCTACAATGAGCAGTTCTTC
CDR3: CASSQDHGGTYNEQFF
D: .
size: .
J: TRBJ2-1
V: TRBV4-1

DNA: TGTGCCAGAGGGACAGGAATTCACGAGCAGTACTTC
CDR3: CARGTGIHEQYF
D: TRBD1
size: few
J: TRBJ2-7
V: TRBV6-2/TRBV6-3

DNA: TGTGCCAGCAGCTCCAGGGGGCAACATACGCAGTATTTT
CDR3: CASSSRGQHTQYF
D: TRBD1
size: many
J: TRBJ2-3
V: TRBV7-2

DNA: TGTGCCAGCACCAACTGGGCAGGGGGTGCGCCTGAAGCTTTCTTT
CDR3: CASTNWAGGAPEAFF
D: TRBD1
size: few
J: TRBJ1-1
V: TRBV6-1

DNA: TGTGCCAGCAGCCCCAGTGGGGGGCCCCCGTTGGGTGAAAAACTGTTTTTT
CDR3: CASSPSGGPPLGEKLFF
D: .
size: .
J: TRBJ1-4
V: TRBV6-1

DNA: TGCGCCAGCAGCCGAAACTCGGGGGTGGGAGAGACCCAGTACTTC
CDR3: CASSRNSGVGETQYF
D: .
size: few
J: TRBJ2-5
V: TRBV5-1

DNA: TGTGCCAGCAGTCCCGTGGGGGCAGGGGAGCAGTTCTTC
CDR3: CASSPVGAGEQFF
D: .
size: few
J: TRBJ2-1
V: TRBV27

DNA: TGTGCCAGCAGCCAAGGCCCGATCGACTACGAGCAGTACTTC
CDR3: CASSQGPIDYEQYF
D: .
size: many
J: TRBJ2-7
V: TRBV3-1

DNA: TGTGCCAGCAGTTTTGGGTCTTTTACACCAACTAATGAAAAACTGTTTTTT
CDR3: CASSFGSFTPTNEKLFF
D: .
size: .
J: TRBJ1-4
V: TRBV12-3/TRBV12-4

DNA: TGCAGCGTGTTTTCCGGGACAGGGGGCGAGCAGTACTTC
CDR3: CSVFSGTGGEQYF
D: TRBD1
size: .
J: TRBJ2-7
V: TRBV29-1

DNA: TGTGCCAGTAGTACTCAATCCGGGACTAATGAAAAACTGTTTTTT
CDR3: CASSTQSGTNEKLFF
D: .
size: once
J: TRBJ1-4
V: TRBV19

DNA: TGCGCCAGCAGCTTGGACCGCCTCGGGGGGGCTGAGCAGTTCTTC
CDR3: CASSLDRLGGAEQFF
D: TRBD2
size: many
J: TRBJ2-1
V: TRBV5-1

DNA: TGTGCCAGCAGCCAATTCAGCAGGGACAACTATGGCTACACCTTC
CDR3: CASSQFSRDNYGYTF
D: .
size: few
J: TRBJ1-2
V: TRBV16

DNA: TGCGCCAGCACCCCGATCCCCATGACAGGGGACTATGGCTACACCTTC
CDR3: CASTPIPMTGDYGYTF
D: TRBD1
size: .
J: TRBJ1-2
V: TRBV10-2

DNA: TGTGCCAGTAGTACACAGGGAAGGAATCAGCCCCAGCATTTT
CDR3: CASSTQGRNQPQHF
D: .
size: few
J: TRBJ1-5
V: TRBV19

DNA: TGTGCCAGCAGCTCACTAGCGGGGGGCAGGGGAGAGCAGTTCTTC
CDR3: CASSSLAGGRGEQFF
D: TRBD2
size: many
J: TRBJ2-1
V: TRBV11-1

DNA: TGTGCCAGCAGTTTAGAGACAGGACGAAATTCACCCCTCCACTTT
CDR3: CASSLETGRNSPLHF
D: .
size: .
J: TRBJ1-6
V: TRBV27

DNA: TGTGCCAGCAGCCAAGAGCAGGAGATCCAAGAGACCCAGTACTTC
CDR3: CASSQEQEIQETQYF
D: .
size: many
J: TRBJ2-5
V: TRBV3-1